The TCR beta chain described here comes from a study of OX40 agonist ivuxolimab in advanced cancers. Profiled with immunoSEQ multiplex PCR; TCRdb holds only in-frame clones, not every one. Of around 92,000 clones in the sample, about 92% were seen once. This CDR3 is 13 amino acids long. Germline CDR1 is GTSNPN and CDR2 is SVGIG (reference sequence). V dropped 5 bases and J dropped 0 bases, with 8 bases sitting between them. Sequenced here: CD4+ or CD8+ T cells sorted from blood, sampled in a trial of the OX40 agonist ivuxolimab. The rearrangement joins TRBV30 to TRBJ1-3, with no clear D. The clonotype comes from an adult with an advanced solid tumor such as melanoma, head and neck, liver or kidney cancer. The CDR3 loop reads CAWRHNSGNTIYF. The DNA for the CDR3 is TGTGCCTGGCGCCACAACTCTGGAAACACCATATATTTT.